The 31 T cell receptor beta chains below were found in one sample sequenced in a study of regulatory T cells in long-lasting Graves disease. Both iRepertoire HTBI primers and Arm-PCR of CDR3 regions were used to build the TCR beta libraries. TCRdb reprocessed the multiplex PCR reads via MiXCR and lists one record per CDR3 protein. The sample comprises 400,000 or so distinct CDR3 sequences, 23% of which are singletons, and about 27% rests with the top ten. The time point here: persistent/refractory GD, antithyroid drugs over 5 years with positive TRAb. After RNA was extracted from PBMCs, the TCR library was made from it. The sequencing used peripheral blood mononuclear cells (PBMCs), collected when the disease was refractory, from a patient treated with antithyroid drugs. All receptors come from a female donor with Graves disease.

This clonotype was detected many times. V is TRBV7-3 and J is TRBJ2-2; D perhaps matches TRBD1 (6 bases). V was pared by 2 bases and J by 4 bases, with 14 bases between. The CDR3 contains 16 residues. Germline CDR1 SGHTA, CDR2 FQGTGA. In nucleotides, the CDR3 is TGTGCCAGCAGCTTATTACAGGGATCCGGCACCGGGGAGCTGTTTTTT. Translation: CASSLLQGSGTGELFF.

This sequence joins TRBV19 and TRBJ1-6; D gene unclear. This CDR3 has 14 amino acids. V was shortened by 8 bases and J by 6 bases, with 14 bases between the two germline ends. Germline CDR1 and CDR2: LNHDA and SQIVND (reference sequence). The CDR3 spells CASHSDILNSPLHF. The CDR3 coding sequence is TGTGCCAGTCACTCTGACATACTTAATTCACCCCTCCACTTT. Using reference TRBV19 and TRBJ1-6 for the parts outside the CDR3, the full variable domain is DGGITQSPKYLFRKEGQNVTLSCEQNLNHDAMYWYRQDPGQGLRLIYYSQIVNDFQKGDIAEGYSVSREKKESFPLTVTSAQKNPTAFYLCASHSDILNSPLHFGNGTRLTVT.

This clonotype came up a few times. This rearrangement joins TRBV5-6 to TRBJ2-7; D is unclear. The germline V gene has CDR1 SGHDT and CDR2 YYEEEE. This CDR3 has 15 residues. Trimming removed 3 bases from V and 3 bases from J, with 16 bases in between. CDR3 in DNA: TGTGCCAGCAGCTCTTGGCAGCTCGACCTCTACGAGCAGTACTTC. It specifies CASSSWQLDLYEQYF.

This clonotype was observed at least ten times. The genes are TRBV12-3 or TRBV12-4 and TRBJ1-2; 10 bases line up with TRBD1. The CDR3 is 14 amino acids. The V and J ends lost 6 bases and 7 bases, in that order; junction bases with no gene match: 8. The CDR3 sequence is CASSLTGQGSGYTF. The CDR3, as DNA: TGTGCCAGCAGCTTGACGGGACAGGGGTCTGGCTACACCTTC.

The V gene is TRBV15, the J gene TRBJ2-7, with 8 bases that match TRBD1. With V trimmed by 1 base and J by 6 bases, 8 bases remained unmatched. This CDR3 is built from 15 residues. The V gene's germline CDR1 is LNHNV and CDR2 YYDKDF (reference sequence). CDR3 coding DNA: TGTGCCACCAGCAGAGGGGACAGGTCGACGGCCGAGCAGTACTTC. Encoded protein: CATSRGDRSTAEQYF.

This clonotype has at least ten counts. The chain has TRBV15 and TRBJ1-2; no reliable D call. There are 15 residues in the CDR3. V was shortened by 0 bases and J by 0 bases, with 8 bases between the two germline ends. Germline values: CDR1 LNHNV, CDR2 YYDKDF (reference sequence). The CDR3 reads CATSRDSDTNYGYTF. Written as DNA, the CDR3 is TGTGCCACCAGCAGAGATAGTGATACTAACTATGGCTACACCTTC.

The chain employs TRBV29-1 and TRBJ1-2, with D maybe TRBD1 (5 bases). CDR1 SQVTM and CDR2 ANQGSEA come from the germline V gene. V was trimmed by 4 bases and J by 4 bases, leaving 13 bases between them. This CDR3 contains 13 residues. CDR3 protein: CSVVRDQGYGYTF. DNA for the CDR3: TGCAGCGTTGTAAGGGATCAGGGCTATGGCTACACCTTC.

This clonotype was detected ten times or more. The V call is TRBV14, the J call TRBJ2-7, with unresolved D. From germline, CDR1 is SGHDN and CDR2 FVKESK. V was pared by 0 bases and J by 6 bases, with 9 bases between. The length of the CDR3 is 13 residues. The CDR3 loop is CASSQDPVAEQYF. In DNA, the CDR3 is TGTGCCAGCAGCCAAGATCCAGTTGCCGAGCAGTACTTC.

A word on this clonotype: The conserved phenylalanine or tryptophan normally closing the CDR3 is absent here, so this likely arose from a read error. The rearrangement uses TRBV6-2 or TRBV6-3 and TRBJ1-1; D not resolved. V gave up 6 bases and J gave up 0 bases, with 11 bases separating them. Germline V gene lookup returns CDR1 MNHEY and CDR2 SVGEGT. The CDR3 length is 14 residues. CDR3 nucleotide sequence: TGTGCCAGCAGGTTCAGAGAAATGAACACTGAAGCTTTCCTT. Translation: CASRFREMNTEAFL.

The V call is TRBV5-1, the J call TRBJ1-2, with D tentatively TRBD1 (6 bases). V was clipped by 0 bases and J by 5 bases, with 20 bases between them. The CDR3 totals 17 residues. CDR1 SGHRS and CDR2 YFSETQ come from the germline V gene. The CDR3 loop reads CASSLGGAGAPRYGYTF. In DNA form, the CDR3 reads TGCGCCAGCAGCTTGGGAGGCGCAGGGGCGCCCCGATATGGCTACACCTTC.

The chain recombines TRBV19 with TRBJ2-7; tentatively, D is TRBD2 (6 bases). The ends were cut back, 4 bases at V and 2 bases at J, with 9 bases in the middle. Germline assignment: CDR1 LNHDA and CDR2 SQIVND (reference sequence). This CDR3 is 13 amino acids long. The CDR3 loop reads CASSKVAAYEQYF. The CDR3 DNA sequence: TGTGCCAGTAGTAAAGTAGCGGCCTACGAGCAGTACTTC.

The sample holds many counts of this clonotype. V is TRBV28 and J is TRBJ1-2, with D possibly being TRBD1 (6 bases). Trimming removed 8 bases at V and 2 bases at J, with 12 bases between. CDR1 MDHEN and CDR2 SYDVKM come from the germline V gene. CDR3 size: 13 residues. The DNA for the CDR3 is TGTGCCAGCTGGGAGGACAGAAACTATGGCTACACCTTC. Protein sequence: CASWEDRNYGYTF.

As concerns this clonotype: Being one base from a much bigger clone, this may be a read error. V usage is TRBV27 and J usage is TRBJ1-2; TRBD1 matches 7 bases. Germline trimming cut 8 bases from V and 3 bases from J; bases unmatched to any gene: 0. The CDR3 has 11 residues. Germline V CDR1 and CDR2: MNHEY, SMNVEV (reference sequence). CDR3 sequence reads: CASGQDYGYTF. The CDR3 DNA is TGTGCCAGCGGACAGGACTATGGCTACACCTTC.

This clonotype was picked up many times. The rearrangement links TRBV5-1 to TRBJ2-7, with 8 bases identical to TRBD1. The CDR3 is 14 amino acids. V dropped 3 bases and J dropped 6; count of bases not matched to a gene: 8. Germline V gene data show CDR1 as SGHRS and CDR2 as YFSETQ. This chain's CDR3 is CASSSRQGAREQYF. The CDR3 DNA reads TGCGCCAGCAGCTCCCGGCAGGGGGCCCGCGAGCAGTACTTC.

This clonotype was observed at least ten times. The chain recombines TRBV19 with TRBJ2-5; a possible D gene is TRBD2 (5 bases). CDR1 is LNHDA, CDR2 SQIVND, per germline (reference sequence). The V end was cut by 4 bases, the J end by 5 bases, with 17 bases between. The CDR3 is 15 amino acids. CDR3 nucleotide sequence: TGTGCCAGTAGTACCCTCGGACTCGTCGGGGAGACCCAGTACTTC. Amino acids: CASSTLGLVGETQYF.

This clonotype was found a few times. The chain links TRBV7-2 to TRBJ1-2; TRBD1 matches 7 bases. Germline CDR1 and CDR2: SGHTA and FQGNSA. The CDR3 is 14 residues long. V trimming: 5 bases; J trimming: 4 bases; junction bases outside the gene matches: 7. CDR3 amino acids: CASSLPTGIYGYTF. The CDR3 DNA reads TGTGCCAGCAGCCTCCCGACAGGGATCTATGGCTACACCTTC. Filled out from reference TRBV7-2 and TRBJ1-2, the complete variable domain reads GAGVSQSPSNKVTEKGKDVELRCDPISGHTALYWYRQSLGQGLEFLIYFQGNSAPDKSGLPSDRFSAERTGGSVSTLTIQRTQQEDSAVYLCASSLPTGIYGYTFGSGTRLTVV.

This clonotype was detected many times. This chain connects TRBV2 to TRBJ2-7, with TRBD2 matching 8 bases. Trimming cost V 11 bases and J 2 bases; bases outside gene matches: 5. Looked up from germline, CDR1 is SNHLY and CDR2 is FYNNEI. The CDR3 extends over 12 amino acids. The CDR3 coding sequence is TGTGCCGCCGGGGGGGTTCCCTACGAGCAGTACTTC. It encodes CAAGGVPYEQYF.

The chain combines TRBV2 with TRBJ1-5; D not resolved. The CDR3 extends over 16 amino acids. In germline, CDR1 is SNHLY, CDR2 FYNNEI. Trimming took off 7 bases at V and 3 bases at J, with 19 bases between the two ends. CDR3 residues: CASMNGGSPDNQPQHF. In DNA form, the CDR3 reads TGTGCCAGCATGAATGGTGGGTCCCCGGACAATCAGCCCCAGCATTTT. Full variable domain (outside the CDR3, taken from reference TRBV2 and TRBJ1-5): EPEVTQTPSHQVTQMGQEVILRCVPISNHLYFYWYRQILGQKVEFLVSFYNNEISEKSEIFDDQFSVERPDGSNFTLKIRSTKLEDSAMYFCASMNGGSPDNQPQHFGDGTRLSIL.

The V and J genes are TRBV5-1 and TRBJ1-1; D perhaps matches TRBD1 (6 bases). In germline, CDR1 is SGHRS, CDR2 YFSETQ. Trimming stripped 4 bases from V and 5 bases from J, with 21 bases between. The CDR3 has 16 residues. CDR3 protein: CASSALGHTGGTEAFF. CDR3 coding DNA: TGCGCCAGCAGCGCCCTGGGACATACGGGCGGGACTGAAGCTTTCTTT. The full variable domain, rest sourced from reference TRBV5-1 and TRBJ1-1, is KAGVTQTPRYLIKTRGQQVTLSCSPISGHRSVSWYQQTPGQGLQFLFEYFSETQRNKGNFPGRFSGRQFSNSRSEMNVSTLELGDSALYLCASSALGHTGGTEAFFGQGTRLTVV.

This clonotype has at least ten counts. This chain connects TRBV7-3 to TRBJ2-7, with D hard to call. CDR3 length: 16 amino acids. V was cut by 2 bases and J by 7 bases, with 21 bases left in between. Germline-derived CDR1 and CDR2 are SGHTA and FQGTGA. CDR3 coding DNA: TGTGCCAGCAGCTTAGGTCCCCGATACCTGGGTGGGGAGCAGTACTTC. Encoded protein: CASSLGPRYLGGEQYF.

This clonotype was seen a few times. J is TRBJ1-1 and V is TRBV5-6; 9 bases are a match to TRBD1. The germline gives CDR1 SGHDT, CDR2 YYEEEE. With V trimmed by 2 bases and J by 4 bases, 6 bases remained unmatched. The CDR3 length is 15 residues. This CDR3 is CASSFYGTGFTEAFF. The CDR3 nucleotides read TGTGCCAGCAGCTTCTATGGGACAGGGTTCACTGAAGCTTTCTTT.

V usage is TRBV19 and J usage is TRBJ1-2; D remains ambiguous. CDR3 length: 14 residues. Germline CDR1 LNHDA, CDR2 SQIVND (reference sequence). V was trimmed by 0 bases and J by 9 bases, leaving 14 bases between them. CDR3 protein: CASSIDRNTRSYTF. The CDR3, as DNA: TGTGCCAGTAGTATAGATCGAAACACCCGGAGCTACACCTTC.

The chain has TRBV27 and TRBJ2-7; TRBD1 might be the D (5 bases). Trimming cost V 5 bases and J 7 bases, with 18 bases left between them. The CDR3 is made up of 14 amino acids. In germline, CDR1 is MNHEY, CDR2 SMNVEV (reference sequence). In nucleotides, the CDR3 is TGTGCCAGCAGTCCCGTACCTCTCAGGGATGAGCAGTACTTC. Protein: CASSPVPLRDEQYF.

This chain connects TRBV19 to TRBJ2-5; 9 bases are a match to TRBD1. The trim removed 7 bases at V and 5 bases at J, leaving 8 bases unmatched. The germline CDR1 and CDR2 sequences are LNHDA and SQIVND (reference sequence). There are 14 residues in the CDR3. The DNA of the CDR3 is TGTGCCAGTATTATGGACAGGGGTAGTGAGACCCAGTACTTC. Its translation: CASIMDRGSETQYF.

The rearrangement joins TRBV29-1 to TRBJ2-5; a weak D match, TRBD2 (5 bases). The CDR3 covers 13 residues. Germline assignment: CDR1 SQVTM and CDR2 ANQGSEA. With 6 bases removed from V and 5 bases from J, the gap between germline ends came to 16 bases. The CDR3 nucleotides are TGCAGCGTCATCCCGGCGGGCGGGGAGACCCAGTACTTC. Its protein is CSVIPAGGETQYF.

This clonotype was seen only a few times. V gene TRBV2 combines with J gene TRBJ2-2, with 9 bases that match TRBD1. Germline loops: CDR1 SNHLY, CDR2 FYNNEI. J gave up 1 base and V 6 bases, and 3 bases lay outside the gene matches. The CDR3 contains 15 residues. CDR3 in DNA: TGTGCCAGCAGGCCGGGACAGGGGAACACCGGGGAGCTGTTTTTT. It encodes CASRPGQGNTGELFF.

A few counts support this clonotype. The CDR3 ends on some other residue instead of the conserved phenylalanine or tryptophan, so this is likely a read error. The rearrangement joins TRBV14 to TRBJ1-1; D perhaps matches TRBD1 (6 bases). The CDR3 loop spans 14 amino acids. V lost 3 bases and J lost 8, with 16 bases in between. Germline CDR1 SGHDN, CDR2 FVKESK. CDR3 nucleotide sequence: TGTGCCAGCAGCCACGTAGGGGGACGGTACGAAGCTTTCCTT. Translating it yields CASSHVGGRYEAFL.

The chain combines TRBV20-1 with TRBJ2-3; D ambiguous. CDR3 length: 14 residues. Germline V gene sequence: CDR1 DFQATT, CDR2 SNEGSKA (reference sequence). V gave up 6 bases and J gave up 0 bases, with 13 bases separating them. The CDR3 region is CSAASTTSTDTQYF. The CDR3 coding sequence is TGCAGTGCAGCTAGTACGACTAGCACAGATACGCAGTATTTT.

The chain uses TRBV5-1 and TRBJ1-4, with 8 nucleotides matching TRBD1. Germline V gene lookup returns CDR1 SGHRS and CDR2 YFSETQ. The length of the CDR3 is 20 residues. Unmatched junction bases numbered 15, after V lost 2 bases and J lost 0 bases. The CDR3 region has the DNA TGCGCCAGCAGCTTTAGTCCAGGGGGCAAGCATTTTGCAACTAATGAAAAACTGTTTTTT. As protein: CASSFSPGGKHFATNEKLFF.

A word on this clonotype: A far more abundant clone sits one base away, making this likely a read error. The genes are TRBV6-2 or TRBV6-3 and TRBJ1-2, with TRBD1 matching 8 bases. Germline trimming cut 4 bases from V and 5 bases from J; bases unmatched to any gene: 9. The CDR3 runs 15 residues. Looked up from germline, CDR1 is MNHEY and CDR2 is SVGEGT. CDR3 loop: CASSSRPQGAYGYTF. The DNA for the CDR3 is TGTGCCAGCAGTTCCAGGCCCCAGGGGGCATATGGCTACACCTTC.

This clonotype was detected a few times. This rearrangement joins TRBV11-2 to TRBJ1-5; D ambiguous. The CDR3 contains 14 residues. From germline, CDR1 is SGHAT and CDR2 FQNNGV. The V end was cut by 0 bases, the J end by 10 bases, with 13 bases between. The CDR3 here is CASSLDTGIGPQHF. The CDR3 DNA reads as TGTGCCAGCAGCTTAGACACCGGCATTGGTCCCCAGCATTTT. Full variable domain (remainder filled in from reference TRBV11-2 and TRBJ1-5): EAGVAQSPRYKIIEKRQSVAFWCNPISGHATLYWYQQILGQGPKLLIQFQNNGVVDDSQLPKDRFSAERLKGVDSTLKIQPAKLEDSAVYLCASSLDTGIGPQHFGDGTRLSIL.